The 17 T cell receptor beta chains listed next were all sequenced from one sample in a study of Tregs in tolerant kidney transplant recipients. Produced via immunoSEQ multiplex PCR; TCRdb's table is partial and in-frame only. Found here are about 52,000 clones; the top ten clones hold roughly 0.8%. This sample comprised CD4+ T cells from blood, obtained before the transplant. The receptor set was obtained from a human donor who received a combined kidney and bone marrow transplant.

In the case of this clone: The read halts 3 residues ahead of the CDR3 end, with the missing end drawn from the germline J gene. The rearrangement links TRBV2 to TRBJ1-1; 7 bases match TRBD1. The CDR3 is 15 residues long. Germline values: CDR1 SNHLY, CDR2 FYNNEI. With 4 bases clipped from V and 0 bases from J, the junction kept 5 bases outside the gene matches. The CDR3 is CASSGGQPMNTEAFF. CDR3 DNA (partial): TGTGCCAGCAGTGGGGGACAGCCGATGAACACTGAA.

Remarks on this clone: The DNA ends 3 residues before the CDR3 does, and the rest of the CDR3 is filled in from the germline J gene. The chain combines TRBV19 with TRBJ2-5; D possibly corresponds to TRBD2 (7 bases). V lost 4 bases and J lost 4, with 10 bases in between. The CDR3 has 13 amino acids. Germline V CDR1 and CDR2: LNHDA, SQIVND (reference sequence). CDR3 DNA, as far as it was read: TGTGCCAGTAGTAAGGGGGGGAGAGAGACC. It specifies CASSKGGRET. The whole CDR3 protein is CASSKGGRETQYF.

On this clone itself: The read halts 3 residues ahead of the CDR3 end, with the missing end drawn from the germline J gene. The J gene is TRBJ2-7, the V gene TRBV29-1; 11 bases are a match to TRBD1. CDR1 and CDR2 (germline): SQVTM, ANQGSEA. The CDR3 loop spans 13 amino acids. The ends lost 6 bases at V and 3 bases at J; junction bases unmatched: 4. Partial CDR3 DNA: TGCAGCGTGCGGGGACAGGGGGTCTACGAG. Translating gives CSVRGQGVYE. The complete CDR3 sequence is CSVRGQGVYEQYF.

A remark on this clone: The read terminates 3 residues ahead of where the CDR3 ends, so the germline J gene completes it. J is TRBJ1-2 and V is TRBV6-2 or TRBV6-3, with 8 bases that match TRBD1. The V segment lost 2 bases and the J segment 6 bases; nucleotides outside the gene matches: 8. This CDR3 is 15 amino acids long. The germline V gene has CDR1 MNHEY and CDR2 SVGEGT. CDR3 bases read: TGTGCCAGCAGTTACCGGACAGGGCTTTCTGATGGC. The encoded protein is CASSYRTGLSDG. The entire CDR3 protein is CASSYRTGLSDGYTF.

The CDR3 spells CASSPGTQQGKLFF. Incomplete CDR3 DNA: TGTGCCAGCTCACCCGGGACACAACAAGGCAAA. This chain joins TRBV18 and TRBJ1-4; possibly TRBD1 for D (6 bases). The DNA ends 3 residues before the CDR3 does, and the rest of the CDR3 is filled in from the germline J gene. There are 14 residues in the CDR3. CDR1 KGHSH and CDR2 LQKENI come from the germline V gene.

About this clone itself: The read is 3 residues too short to cover the CDR3 end, so that end is filled in from the germline J gene. The V call is TRBV30, the J call TRBJ2-1; 13 nucleotides align to TRBD2. This CDR3 region has 17 residues. The junction had 14 bases not matched to a gene; V was cut back by 3 bases and J by 9 bases. Looked up from germline, CDR1 is GTSNPN and CDR2 is SVGIG (reference sequence). The part of the CDR3 DNA that was read is TGTGCCTGGAGCAAACTTTGGACTAGCGGGAGTAAAGGTGAG. It is translated as CAWSKLWTSGSKGE. The full CDR3 reads CAWSKLWTSGSKGEQFF.

Concerning this clone: Sequencing ends 3 residues short of the CDR3 end; the germline J gene provides the rest. V usage is TRBV19 and J usage is TRBJ1-6; TRBD1 might be the D (5 bases). Germline V CDR1 and CDR2: LNHDA, SQIVND (reference sequence). Deletions cut 0 bases from V and 3 bases from J, with 9 bases between. This CDR3 is built from 16 residues. The CDR3 loop reads CASSIEQTVYNSPLHF. CDR3 DNA (partial): TGTGCCAGTAGTATAGAGCAGACAGTCTATAATTCACCC.

On this clone: The CDR3 is cut off 3 residues early in the read; its end comes from the germline J gene. The chain has TRBV30 and TRBJ1-1, with D possibly matching TRBD1 (5 bases). The germline V and J ends were trimmed by 3 bases and 3 bases, with 11 bases remaining between them. The CDR3 covers 13 residues. Germline V gene sequence: CDR1 GTSNPN, CDR2 SVGIG (reference sequence). CDR3 bases read: TGTGCCTGGAGCAGGGCTTGGGACACTGAA. Residues: CAWSRAWDTE. Given in full, the CDR3 is CAWSRAWDTEAFF.

With regard to this clone: The read falls 3 residues short of the CDR3 end, and the missing part is taken from the germline J gene. The chain carries TRBV5-8 and TRBJ1-2, with a weak D call TRBD1 (6 bases). Germline V gene data show CDR1 as SGHTS and CDR2 as YDEGEE. V was cut by 1 base and J by 7 bases, with 14 bases left in between. The CDR3 extends over 14 amino acids. This CDR3 reads CASSLLNREGGYTF. The covered CDR3 bases are TGTGCCAGCAGCTTGTTAAACAGGGAGGGTGGC.

Regarding this clone: The sequence runs out 3 residues before the end of the CDR3; the remainder is reconstructed from the germline J gene. The chain recombines TRBV19 with TRBJ1-2; TRBD1 aligns across 8 bases. The CDR3 runs to 15 residues. CDR1 is LNHDA and CDR2 is SQIVND in the germline V gene (reference sequence). V trimming: 5 bases; J trimming: 6 bases; junction bases outside the gene matches: 11. The sequenced CDR3 bases are TGTGCCAGTAGTCGAACAGGGGGGACTGGCCATGGC. Encoded protein: CASSRTGGTGHG. The entire CDR3 reads CASSRTGGTGHGYTF.

As regards this clone: Sequencing ends 3 residues short of the CDR3 end; the germline J gene provides the rest. The chain couples TRBV5-1 to TRBJ2-2; 9 bases map to TRBD2. The CDR3 loop spans 17 amino acids. Germline V CDR1 and CDR2: SGHRS, YFSETQ. V dropped 4 bases and J dropped 0; count of bases not matched to a gene: 7. The DNA read from the CDR3 is TGCGCCAGCAGCCCCCGGACTAGCGTTTCGAACACCGGGGAG. Translation: CASSPRTSVSNTGE. The full CDR3 reads CASSPRTSVSNTGELFF.

A note on this clone: Read sequence stops 3 residues before the CDR3 end, and the germline J gene provides the missing end. The gene calls are TRBV5-6 and TRBJ2-7; maybe TRBD2 (6 bases). The V end was cut by 4 bases, the J end by 0 bases, with 14 bases between. CDR1 SGHDT and CDR2 YYEEEE come from the germline V gene. The CDR3 spans 15 residues. The sequenced part of the CDR3 DNA is TGTGCCAGCAGCCCAGGAGGGTCCCTCTCCTACGAG. Encoded protein: CASSPGGSLSYE. The full CDR3 protein reads CASSPGGSLSYEQYF.

A word on this clone: The CDR3 end is not reached by the read, which stops 3 residues before it; the germline J gene fills it in. J is TRBJ1-1 and V is TRBV18; D gene ambiguous. The CDR3 spans 15 residues. Trimming removed 1 base at V and 1 base at J, with 10 bases between. Germline loops: CDR1 KGHSH, CDR2 LQKENI. The CDR3: CASSPLQTGNTEAFF. The CDR3 DNA, read in part, is TGTGCCAGCTCACCACTCCAGACGGGGAACACTGAA.

About this clone itself: The missing CDR3 end, 3 residues past where the read stops, is filled in from the germline J gene. This rearrangement joins TRBV2 to TRBJ1-5, with D maybe TRBD1 (6 bases). V was cut by 6 bases and J by 4 bases, with 16 bases left in between. CDR1 is SNHLY and CDR2 is FYNNEI in the germline V gene. There are 15 residues in the CDR3. The CDR3: CASSTEAGANQPQHF. The sequenced CDR3 bases are TGTGCCAGCAGCACCGAGGCGGGGGCGAATCAGCCC. The full variable domain, rest sourced from reference TRBV2 and TRBJ1-5, is EPEVTQTPSHQVTQMGQEVILRCVPISNHLYFYWYRQILGQKVEFLVSFYNNEISEKSEIFDDQFSVERPDGSNFTLKIRSTKLEDSAMYFCASSTEAGANQPQHFGDGTRLSIL.

The CDR3 here is CSLQGRGYYGYTF. The sequenced CDR3 bases are TGCAGTCTCCAGGGCAGGGGATACTATGGC. V gene TRBV20-1 combines with J gene TRBJ1-2; D may be TRBD1 (6 bases). The read is 3 residues too short to cover the CDR3 end, so that end is filled in from the germline J gene. The length of the CDR3 is 13 residues. Germline V lookup: CDR1 DFQATT, CDR2 SNEGSKA (reference sequence). The germline V and J ends were trimmed by 8 bases and 3 bases, with 16 bases remaining between them.

As concerns this clone: The read halts 3 residues ahead of the CDR3 end, with the missing end drawn from the germline J gene. The V call is TRBV19, the J call TRBJ1-1; 8 bases fit TRBD1. Germline CDR1 LNHDA, CDR2 SQIVND (reference sequence). This CDR3 is built from 18 residues. V was clipped by 3 bases and J by 2 bases; unmatched bases: 14. The covered CDR3 bases are TGTGCCAGTAGTATGGGGCCCGGGACAGGCCTCCGAAACACTGAA. It yields the protein CASSMGPGTGLRNTE. The entire CDR3 sequence reads CASSMGPGTGLRNTEAFF.

To note about this clone: The read terminates 3 residues before the CDR3 end, so the remaining end is supplied by the germline J gene. V usage is TRBV5-6 and J usage is TRBJ2-3; 10 nucleotides agree with TRBD2. CDR3 length equals 15 residues. The V segment lost 0 bases and the J segment 4 bases; nucleotides outside the gene matches: 2. Germline V gene data show CDR1 as SGHDT and CDR2 as YYEEEE. CDR3 sequence: CASSLVAGGPDTQYF. The CDR3 bases that were read are TGTGCCAGCAGCTTGGTAGCGGGGGGCCCAGATACG.